Listed below are T cell receptor beta chains from one sample, sequenced in a study of cytomegalovirus exposure and HLA in healthy donors. Assay: immunoSEQ multiplex PCR; the TCRdb copy retains only in-frame clones and omits some. The sample includes 150,000 to 200,000 clones, 77% of them seen just once. Sequencing was done on a sample of PBMCs. The receptors derive from a woman aged 30 to 39 in good health and CMV-seronegative. The CDR3 runs from the conserved cysteine through the conserved F or W. D genes are given only for firm matches. Only some rows state a clone size, as once, few, many or a class for expanded clones.

clone_size j_call v_call d_call cdr3_nt cdr3_aa
. TRBJ1-2 TRBV30 . TGTGCCTGGACCCCTGGGAGAGGAGGCTACACCTTC CAWTPGRGGYTF
. TRBJ2-2 TRBV4-1 TRBD2 TGCGCCAGCAGCCGAAGGACCACTAGCGGGAGATGGCCCGGGGAGCTGTTTTTT CASSRRTTSGRWPGELFF
. TRBJ2-2 TRBV6-1 TRBD2 TGTGCCAGCAAACTAGCGGGAGGGCCCACCGGGGAGCTGTTTTTT CASKLAGGPTGELFF
. TRBJ2-5 TRBV5-1 TRBD2 TGCGCCAGCAGCTTTACTAGCGACTGGGCCCAGTACTTC CASSFTSDWAQYF
. TRBJ1-2 TRBV5-6 TRBD1 TGTGCCAGCAGGAGGGGACAGGGCATCTATGGCTACACCTTC CASRRGQGIYGYTF
. TRBJ1-1 TRBV6-6 TRBD1 TGTGCCAGCAGTTACCCAGGGGGCTTGAACACTGAAGCTTTCTTT CASSYPGGLNTEAFF
. TRBJ2-7 TRBV13 . TGTGCCAGCAGCCAACAGGGAGGGTCCTACGAGCAGTACTTC CASSQQGGSYEQYF
. TRBJ1-4 TRBV4-2 . TGTGCCAGCAGCCAGGCCGGACAGCGACTTGTTGAAAAACTGTTTTTT CASSQAGQRLVEKLFF
. TRBJ2-1 TRBV10-1 . TGCGCCAGCAGTGAGGAGAGTGAGCAGTTCTTC CASSEESEQFF
. TRBJ2-7 TRBV30 . TGTGCCTGGAGTTGGGGGCACCTAAAACCCTCCTACGAGCAGTACTTC CAWSWGHLKPSYEQYF
. TRBJ2-7 TRBV5-8 TRBD1 TGTGCCAGCAGAACCGGGACAGCCAGCATCTACGAGCAGTACTTC CASRTGTASIYEQYF
. TRBJ1-1 TRBV28 . TGTGCCAGCAGCCACGGGACTGAAGCTTTCTTT CASSHGTEAFF
. TRBJ1-2 TRBV6-1 TRBD1 TGTGCCAGCAGTGAAAGGGGGCAGGGTTCATGGGGCTACACCTTC CASSERGQGSWGYTF
. TRBJ2-1 TRBV15 . TGTGCCACCAGCAGAGTTAGTCTAGCGAGGCAGTTCTTC CATSRVSLARQFF
. TRBJ2-1 TRBV5-8 . TGTGCCAGCAGCTTGGATGGCGGTAATGAGCAGTTCTTC CASSLDGGNEQFF
. TRBJ1-5 TRBV7-2 . TGTGCCAGCAGCCCCAGAAGAAAGTCGCCCCAGCATTTT CASSPRRKSPQHF
. TRBJ2-1 TRBV7-3 TRBD2 TGTGCCAGCAGCTTAAATCCTCCCAGCGGGATCTACAATGAGCAGTTCTTC CASSLNPPSGIYNEQFF
. TRBJ2-6 TRBV5-8 . TGTGCCAGCAGCTTGACTCTCTGGGCCAACGTCCTGACTTTC CASSLTLWANVLTF
. TRBJ1-4 TRBV21-1 . TGTGCCAGCAGTCCAAGTTGGGACAGGGACGAGGAAAAACTGTTTTTT CASSPSWDRDEEKLFF
. TRBJ2-2 TRBV7-3 TRBD2 TGTGCCAGCAGCTCAATAGCGGGAATCACCGGGGAGCTGTTTTTT CASSSIAGITGELFF
. TRBJ1-2 TRBV5-6 . TGTGCCAGCAGCACCCATACCGGGAGCTATGGCTACACCTTC CASSTHTGSYGYTF
. TRBJ1-1 TRBV5-4 TRBD1 TGTGCCAGCAGTTCCGGACAGGTGAACACTGAAGCTTTCTTT CASSSGQVNTEAFF
. TRBJ2-1 TRBV19 . TGTGCCAGTAGTAGGTCCGGCGCAGGGCGGTTCTTC CASSRSGAGRFF
. TRBJ2-1 TRBV29-1 TRBD1 TGCAGCGTTGAATCCGGACAGGGTATCCATGAGCAGTTCTTC CSVESGQGIHEQFF
. TRBJ2-5 TRBV2 TRBD1 TGTGCCTTCAGGTCGACAGGGTCGTCCGAGACCCAGTACTTC CAFRSTGSSETQYF
few TRBJ1-4 TRBV6-5 . TGTGCCACTCCGCGAAGGGGCCGGGAAAAACTGTTTTTT CATPRRGREKLFF
. TRBJ2-1 TRBV10-1 . TGCGCCAGCAGTGAGTCGGAGCGGAGGGGACGAGGTCAAAATGAGGGGCAGTTCTTC CASSESERRGRGQNEGQFF
. TRBJ2-1 TRBV25-1 . TGTGCCAGCAGTGAATCCGTAGCGAGTCCGAAGCAGTTCTTC CASSESVASPKQFF
. TRBJ2-1 TRBV11-2 TRBD2 TGTGCCAGCAGCTTAGGACTAGCGGGGGGATTAAATGAGCAGTTCTTC CASSLGLAGGLNEQFF
. TRBJ2-7 TRBV4-2 TRBD2 TGTGCCAGCAGCGAAACTAGCGGGGGCTCCTACGAGCAGTACTTC CASSETSGGSYEQYF
once TRBJ1-1 TRBV5-1 TRBD1 TGCGCCAGCCAAACCCGGGACAGGGGGGCGAACACTGAAGCTTTCTTT CASQTRDRGANTEAFF
. TRBJ1-6 TRBV30 TRBD1 TGTGCCTGGAGCGCAGGGGGGAATAATTCACCCCTCCACTTT CAWSAGGNNSPLHF
. TRBJ1-5 TRBV5-1 TRBD1 TGCGCCAGCAGCTTGGGGGGGGACAGGGGACATCAGCCCCAGCATTTT CASSLGGDRGHQPQHF
. TRBJ1-2 TRBV6-5 . TGTGCCAGCAGTTACTACCCTTCGGCTAACTATGGCTACACCTTC CASSYYPSANYGYTF
. TRBJ1-2 TRBV19 TRBD1 TGTGCCAGTAACTCACCGGGACAGTCCTATGGCTACACCTTC CASNSPGQSYGYTF
once TRBJ2-3 TRBV29-1 TRBD2 TGCAGCGTTGGCGGGGGGGCCCCAGATACGCAGTATTTT CSVGGGAPDTQYF
. TRBJ1-1 TRBV14 TRBD1 TGTGCCAGCAGCCAATGGGCGACAGGGGCTGAAGCTTTCTTT CASSQWATGAEAFF
. TRBJ1-5 TRBV15 . TGTGCCACCAGCAGAGCTAGGACTGAGTTTAATCAGCCCCAGCATTTT CATSRARTEFNQPQHF
. TRBJ1-2 TRBV7-2 . TGTGCCAGCAGCTTAGGAGGGTCCCTCCGGGGTGGCTACACCTTC CASSLGGSLRGGYTF
once TRBJ2-3 TRBV5-4 TRBD1 TGTGCCAGCAACCGAGGGGGCGGCACAGATACGCAGTATTTT CASNRGGGTDTQYF
. TRBJ2-1 TRBV19 TRBD1 TGTGCCAGTAATAGAAGGACAGGGGGCTACAATGAGCAGTTCTTC CASNRRTGGYNEQFF
. TRBJ1-2 TRBV7-9 . TGTGCCAGCAGCCGCGACAGTTATGGCTACACCTTC CASSRDSYGYTF
. TRBJ2-7 TRBV11-2 TRBD1 TGTGCCAGCAGCTTAGGCACCGGACAGGGGGCCTACGAGCAGTACTTC CASSLGTGQGAYEQYF
few TRBJ2-6 TRBV4-1 TRBD1 TGCGCCAGCAGCCAAGTCGCGGGACAGGGGGCGCTTGGGGCCAACGTCCTGACTTTC CASSQVAGQGALGANVLTF
. TRBJ1-5 TRBV5-5 . TGTGCCAGCAGCTTGGGTCAGGCTAGCAATCAGCCCCAGCATTTT CASSLGQASNQPQHF
few TRBJ1-6 TRBV30 . TGTGCCTGGAGTCGACGGGATAATTCACCCCTCCACTTT CAWSRRDNSPLHF
. TRBJ1-2 TRBV19 . TGTGCCAGTCAGAAGGAGTTGGACTATGGCTACACCTTC CASQKELDYGYTF
. TRBJ1-1 TRBV7-8 . TGTGCCAGCAGCTTCAGCCGGGTGAGTTCTGCTTTCTTT CASSFSRVSSAFF
. TRBJ1-2 TRBV29-1 . TGCAGCGGGGGAGGGGACTATGGCTACACCTTC CSGGGDYGYTF
. TRBJ2-1 TRBV27 TRBD2 TGTGCCAGCAGTCCCAGGACTAGCGGGAGAGTTTCGGATGAGCAGTTCTTC CASSPRTSGRVSDEQFF
. TRBJ2-5 TRBV19 TRBD1 TGTGCCAGTAGCAGCGGACAGGGGGAGAGCGAGACCCAGTACTTC CASSSGQGESETQYF
. TRBJ2-2 TRBV15 . TGTGCCACCAGCAGGACAGAGAACACCGGGGAGCTGTTTTTT CATSRTENTGELFF
. TRBJ2-7 TRBV13 . TGTGCCAGCAGCTTAGCAACAGGGCGCTACTCCTACGAGCAGTACTTC CASSLATGRYSYEQYF
. TRBJ1-2 TRBV28 TRBD1 TGTGCCAGCAGTTTTGCCGGGACAGGGGCTCCGAACTATGGCTACACCTTC CASSFAGTGAPNYGYTF
once TRBJ1-5 TRBV29-1 . TGCAGCGTTGGTGGAGGGGGCAATCAGCCCCAGCATTTT CSVGGGGNQPQHF
few TRBJ1-1 TRBV6-6 TRBD1 TGTGCCAGCAGGGATCCTGACAGGGAGAACACTGAAGCTTTCTTT CASRDPDRENTEAFF
. TRBJ2-5 TRBV5-8 TRBD2 TGTGCCAGCAGCTTGGCTACGGGGGGGCCACGGGAGACCCAGTACTTC CASSLATGGPRETQYF
. TRBJ1-2 TRBV5-5 . TGTGCCAGCAGCTTATCCACAACCAACTATGGCTACACCTTC CASSLSTTNYGYTF